This TCR beta chain was sequenced during a study of blood T cell repertoires in COVID-19. About the study: COVID-19 samples collected from the United States, Italy and Spain covered acute and convalescent phases. Nucleic acid was either cDNA or gDNA, and it came from T cells, B-cell-depleted T cells, or PBMCs.

The CDR3 spans 15 residues. Germline V gives CDR1 LNHDA, CDR2 SQIVND (reference sequence). The V gene lost 7 bases and the J gene lost 7 bases, with 22 bases spanning the gap. Under the authors' procedure: Estimated nucleated cell counts came from reference gene primer amplification. Here immunoSEQ multiplex PCR was the method, and the copy in TCRdb shows in-frame clones only, minus some. Clonal size and the V and J genes are those of that table, whereas D and trimming came from the DNA. The sample has over 130,000 clones, approximately 78% seen once. The sequenced material came from peripheral blood. This receptor was taken from a woman older than 75 with acute or convalescent COVID-19. The chain is built from TRBV19 and TRBJ2-5, with a possible D match to TRBD2 (7 bases). The CDR3: CASTEAGAPSGTQYF. As DNA, the CDR3 is TGTGCCAGTACTGAGGCGGGGGCACCCTCGGGGACCCAGTACTTC.